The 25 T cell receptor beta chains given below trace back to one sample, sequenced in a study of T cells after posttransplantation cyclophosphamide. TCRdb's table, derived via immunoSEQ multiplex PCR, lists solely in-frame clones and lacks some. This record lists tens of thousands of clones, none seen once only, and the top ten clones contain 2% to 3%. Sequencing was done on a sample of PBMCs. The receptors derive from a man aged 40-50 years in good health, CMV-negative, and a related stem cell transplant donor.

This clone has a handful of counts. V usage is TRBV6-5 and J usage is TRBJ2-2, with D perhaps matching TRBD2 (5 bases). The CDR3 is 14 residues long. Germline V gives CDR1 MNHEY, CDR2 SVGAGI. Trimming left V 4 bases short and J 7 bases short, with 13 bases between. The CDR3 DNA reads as TGTGCCAGCAGTTCAATTCGGGAATACGGGGAGCTGTTTTTT. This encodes CASSSIREYGELFF.

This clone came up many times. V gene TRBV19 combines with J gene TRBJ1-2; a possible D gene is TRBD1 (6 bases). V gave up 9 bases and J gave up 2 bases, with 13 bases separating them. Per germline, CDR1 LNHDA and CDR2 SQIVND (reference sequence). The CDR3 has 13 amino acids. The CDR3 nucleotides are TGTGCCAGCACCTCCGGGACAAACTATGGCTACACCTTC. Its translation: CASTSGTNYGYTF.

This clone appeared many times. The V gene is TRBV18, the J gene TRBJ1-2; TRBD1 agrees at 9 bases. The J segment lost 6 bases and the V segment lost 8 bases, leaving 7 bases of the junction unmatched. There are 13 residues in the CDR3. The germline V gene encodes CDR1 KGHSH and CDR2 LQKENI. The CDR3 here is CASDGTGRNGYTF. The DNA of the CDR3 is TGTGCCAGCGACGGGACAGGGCGGAATGGCTACACCTTC.

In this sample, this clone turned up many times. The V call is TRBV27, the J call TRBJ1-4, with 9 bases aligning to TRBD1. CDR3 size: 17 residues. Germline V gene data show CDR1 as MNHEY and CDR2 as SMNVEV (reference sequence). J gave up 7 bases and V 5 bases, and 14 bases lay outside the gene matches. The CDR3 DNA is TGTGCCAGCAGTCCTCGAGTTTGGGGACAGGGTATTGAAAAACTGTTTTTT. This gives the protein CASSPRVWGQGIEKLFF. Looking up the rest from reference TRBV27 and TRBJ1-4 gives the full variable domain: EAQVTQNPRYLITVTGKKLTVTCSQNMNHEYMSWYRQDPGLGLRQIYYSMNVEVTDKGDVPEGYKVSRKEKRNFPLILESPSPNQTSLYFCASSPRVWGQGIEKLFFGSGTQLSVL.

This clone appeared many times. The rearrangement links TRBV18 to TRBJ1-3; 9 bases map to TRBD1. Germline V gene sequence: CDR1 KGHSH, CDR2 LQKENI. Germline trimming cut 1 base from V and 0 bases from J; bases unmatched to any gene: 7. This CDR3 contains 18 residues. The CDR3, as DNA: TGTGCCAGCTCACCACGGGGGACAGGGCCAAGCTCTGGAAACACCATATATTTT. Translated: CASSPRGTGPSSGNTIYF.

CDR3 loop: CASRELPQETQYF. The DNA for the CDR3 is TGTGCCAGCAGGGAACTTCCTCAAGAGACCCAGTACTTC. The chain joins TRBV2 to TRBJ2-5, with D unclear. V was pared by 6 bases and J by 2 bases, with 10 bases between. Germline CDR1 reads SNHLY; CDR2 reads FYNNEI. The CDR3 is 13 amino acids.

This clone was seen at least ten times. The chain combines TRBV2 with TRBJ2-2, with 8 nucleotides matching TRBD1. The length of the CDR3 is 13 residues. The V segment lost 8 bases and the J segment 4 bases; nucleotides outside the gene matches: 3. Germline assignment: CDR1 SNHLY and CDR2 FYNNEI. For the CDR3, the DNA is TGTGCCAGCCAGGACAGGGCCACCGGGGAGCTGTTTTTT. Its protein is CASQDRATGELFF.

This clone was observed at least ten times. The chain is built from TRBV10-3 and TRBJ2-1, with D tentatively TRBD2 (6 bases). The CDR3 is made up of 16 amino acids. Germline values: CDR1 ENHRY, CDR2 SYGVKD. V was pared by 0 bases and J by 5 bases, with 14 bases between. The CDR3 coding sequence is TGTGCCATCAGTGAGTCGATCCCCGGGGGAAACAATGAGCAGTTCTTC. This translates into CAISESIPGGNNEQFF.

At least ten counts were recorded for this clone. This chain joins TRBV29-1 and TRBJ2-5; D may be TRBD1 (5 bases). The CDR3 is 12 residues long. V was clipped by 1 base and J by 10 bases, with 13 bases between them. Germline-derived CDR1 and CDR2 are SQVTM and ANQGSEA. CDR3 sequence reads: CSVEVTGLGQYF. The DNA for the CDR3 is TGCAGCGTTGAAGTCACAGGTCTGGGCCAGTACTTC. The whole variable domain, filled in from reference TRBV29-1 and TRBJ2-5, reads SAVISQKPSRDICQRGTSLTIQCQVDSQVTMMFWYRQQPGQSLTLIATANQGSEATYESGFVIDKFPISRPNLTFSTLTVSNMSPEDSSIYLCSVEVTGLGQYFGPGTRLLVL.

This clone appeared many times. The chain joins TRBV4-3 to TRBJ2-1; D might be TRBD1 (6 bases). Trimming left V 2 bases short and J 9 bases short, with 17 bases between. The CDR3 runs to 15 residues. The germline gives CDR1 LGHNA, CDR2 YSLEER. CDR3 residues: CASSQLQGDRGEQFF. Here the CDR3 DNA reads TGCGCCAGCAGCCAATTACAGGGCGACCGCGGTGAGCAGTTCTTC.

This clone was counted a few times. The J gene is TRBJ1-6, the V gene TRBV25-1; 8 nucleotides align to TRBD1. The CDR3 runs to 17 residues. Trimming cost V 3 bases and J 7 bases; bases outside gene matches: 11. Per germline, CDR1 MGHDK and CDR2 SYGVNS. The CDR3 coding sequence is TGTGCCAGCAGTGATCCGAGGACAGGGTTTGGGAATTCACCCCTCCACTTT. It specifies CASSDPRTGFGNSPLHF.

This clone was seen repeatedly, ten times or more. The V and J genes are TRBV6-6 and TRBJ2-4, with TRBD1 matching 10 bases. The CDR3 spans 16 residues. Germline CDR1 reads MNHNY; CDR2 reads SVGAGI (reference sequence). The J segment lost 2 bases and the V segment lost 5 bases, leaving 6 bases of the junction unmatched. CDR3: CASSPGQGGTKNIQYF. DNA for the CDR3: TGTGCCAGCAGTCCCGGACAGGGGGGGACCAAAAACATTCAGTACTTC.

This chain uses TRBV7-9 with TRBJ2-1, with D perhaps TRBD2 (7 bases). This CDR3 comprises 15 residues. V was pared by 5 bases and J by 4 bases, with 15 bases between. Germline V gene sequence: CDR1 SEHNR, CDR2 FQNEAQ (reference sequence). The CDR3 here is CASSGAGGQYNEQFF. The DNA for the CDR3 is TGTGCCAGCAGCGGGGCCGGGGGGCAGTACAATGAGCAGTTCTTC.

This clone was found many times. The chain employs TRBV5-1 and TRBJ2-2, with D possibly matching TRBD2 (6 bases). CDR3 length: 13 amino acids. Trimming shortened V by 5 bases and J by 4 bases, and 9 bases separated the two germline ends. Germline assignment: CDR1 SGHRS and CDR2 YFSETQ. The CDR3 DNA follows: TGCGCCAGCAGTGGAGGGATCACCGGGGAGCTGTTTTTT. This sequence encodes CASSGGITGELFF. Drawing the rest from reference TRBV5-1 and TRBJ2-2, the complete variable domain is KAGVTQTPRYLIKTRGQQVTLSCSPISGHRSVSWYQQTPGQGLQFLFEYFSETQRNKGNFPGRFSGRQFSNSRSEMNVSTLELGDSALYLCASSGGITGELFFGEGSRLTVL.

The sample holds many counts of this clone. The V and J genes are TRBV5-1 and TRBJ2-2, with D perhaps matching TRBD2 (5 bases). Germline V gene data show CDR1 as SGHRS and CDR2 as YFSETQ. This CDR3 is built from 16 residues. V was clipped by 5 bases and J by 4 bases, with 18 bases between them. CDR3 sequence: CASRFVEGRGTGELFF. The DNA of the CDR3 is TGCGCCAGCAGATTCGTTGAGGGAAGAGGCACCGGGGAGCTGTTTTTT.

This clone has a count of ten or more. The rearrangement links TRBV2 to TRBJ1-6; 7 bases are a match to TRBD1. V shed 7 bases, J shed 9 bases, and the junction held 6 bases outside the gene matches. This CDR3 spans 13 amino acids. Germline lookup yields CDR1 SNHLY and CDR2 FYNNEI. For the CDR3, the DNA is TGTGCCAGCAAGGTAGGGGGCTCTTCACCCCTCCACTTT. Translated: CASKVGGSSPLHF.

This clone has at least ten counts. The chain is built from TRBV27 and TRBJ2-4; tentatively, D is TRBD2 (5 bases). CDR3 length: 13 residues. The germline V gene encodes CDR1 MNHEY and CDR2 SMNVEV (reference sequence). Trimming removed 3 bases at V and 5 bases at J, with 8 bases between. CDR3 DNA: TGTGCCAGCAGTTTCGGGGATCAAAACATTCAGTACTTC. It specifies CASSFGDQNIQYF.

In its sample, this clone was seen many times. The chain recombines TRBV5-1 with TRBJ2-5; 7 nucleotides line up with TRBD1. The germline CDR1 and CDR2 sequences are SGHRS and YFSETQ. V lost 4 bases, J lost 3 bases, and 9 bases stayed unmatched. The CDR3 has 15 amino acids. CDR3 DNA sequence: TGCGCCAGCAGCGGTTTAGGGGGCGTGGAAGAGACCCAGTACTTC. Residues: CASSGLGGVEETQYF.

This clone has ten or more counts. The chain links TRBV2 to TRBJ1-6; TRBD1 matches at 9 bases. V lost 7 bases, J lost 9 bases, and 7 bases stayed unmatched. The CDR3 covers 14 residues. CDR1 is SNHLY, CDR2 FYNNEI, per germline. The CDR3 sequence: CASNAGQGLSPLHF. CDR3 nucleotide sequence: TGTGCCAGCAATGCGGGACAGGGACTTTCACCCCTCCACTTT.

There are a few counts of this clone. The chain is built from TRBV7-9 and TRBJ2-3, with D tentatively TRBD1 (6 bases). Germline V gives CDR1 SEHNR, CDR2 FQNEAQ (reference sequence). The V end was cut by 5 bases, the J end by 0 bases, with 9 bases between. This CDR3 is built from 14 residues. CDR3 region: CASSGTPSTDTQYF. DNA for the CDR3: TGTGCCAGCAGCGGGACACCGAGCACAGATACGCAGTATTTT.

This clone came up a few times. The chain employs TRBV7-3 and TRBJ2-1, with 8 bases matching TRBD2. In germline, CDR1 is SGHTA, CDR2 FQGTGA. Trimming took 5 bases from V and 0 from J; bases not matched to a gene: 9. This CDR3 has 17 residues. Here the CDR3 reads CASSPGLAESSYNEQFF. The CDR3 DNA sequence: TGTGCCAGCAGCCCCGGACTAGCCGAGAGCTCCTACAATGAGCAGTTCTTC.

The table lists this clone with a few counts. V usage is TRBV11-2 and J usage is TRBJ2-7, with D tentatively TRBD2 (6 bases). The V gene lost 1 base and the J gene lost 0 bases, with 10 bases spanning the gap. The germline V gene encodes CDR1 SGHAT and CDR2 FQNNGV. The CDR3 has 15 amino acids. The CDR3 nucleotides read TGTGCCAGCAGCTTAGGCGCCGGGGGCTCCTACGAGCAGTACTTC. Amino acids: CASSLGAGGSYEQYF.

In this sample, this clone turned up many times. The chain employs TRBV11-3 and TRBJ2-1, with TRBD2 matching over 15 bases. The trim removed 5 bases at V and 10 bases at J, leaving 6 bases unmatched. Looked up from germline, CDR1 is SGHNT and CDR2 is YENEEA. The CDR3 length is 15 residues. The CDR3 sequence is CASSGGLAGGREQFF. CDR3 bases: TGTGCCAGCAGCGGGGGACTAGCGGGAGGAAGAGAGCAGTTCTTC.

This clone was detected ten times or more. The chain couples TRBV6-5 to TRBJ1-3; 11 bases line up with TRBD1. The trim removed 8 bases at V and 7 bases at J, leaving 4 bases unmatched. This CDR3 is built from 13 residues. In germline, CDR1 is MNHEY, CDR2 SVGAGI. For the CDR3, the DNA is TGTGCCAGCTCTAGGGACAGGGGGAACACCATATATTTT. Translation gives CASSRDRGNTIYF.

The CDR3 DNA reads TGTGCCAGCAGTCAGCGCGACGGATACCAAGAGACCCAGTACTTC. Translated, it gives CASSQRDGYQETQYF. The chain uses TRBV27 and TRBJ2-5; D is unresolved. The CDR3 length is 15 residues. V lost 5 bases and J 0 bases, leaving 13 bases between the germline ends. CDR1 and CDR2 from the germline V gene are MNHEY and SMNVEV (reference sequence).